This paragraph covers one T cell receptor beta chain sequence. Antigen unknown. Terminally differentiated effector memory CD45RA+ cells were excluded from the naive CD8 cells, which were CD45RO-negative and positively selected for CCR7. The sample is drawn from a study of shared clonotypes between healthy human individuals. Regarding the study as a whole: The study generally estimated greater richness for naive than memory subsets.

The CDR3 is made up of 14 amino acids. V lost 2 bases to trimming and J lost 5 bases, with 9 bases between them. CDR1 and CDR2 from the germline V gene are MGHRA and YSYEKL. This table comes from immunoSEQ multiplex PCR, and its TCRdb copy is limited to in-frame clones, with some not included. The repertoire holds roughly 890,000 clones, with 90% to 95% as singletons. The TCR was taken from a man younger than 45 in good health. V and J are TRBV4-1 and TRBJ2-2, with D perhaps TRBD1 or TRBD2 (5 bases each). Specimen: naive CD8+ T cells sorted from blood. In nucleotides, the CDR3 is TGCGCCAGCAGCCAATGGGACCAAACCGGGGAGCTGTTTTTT. Residues: CASSQWDQTGELFF.